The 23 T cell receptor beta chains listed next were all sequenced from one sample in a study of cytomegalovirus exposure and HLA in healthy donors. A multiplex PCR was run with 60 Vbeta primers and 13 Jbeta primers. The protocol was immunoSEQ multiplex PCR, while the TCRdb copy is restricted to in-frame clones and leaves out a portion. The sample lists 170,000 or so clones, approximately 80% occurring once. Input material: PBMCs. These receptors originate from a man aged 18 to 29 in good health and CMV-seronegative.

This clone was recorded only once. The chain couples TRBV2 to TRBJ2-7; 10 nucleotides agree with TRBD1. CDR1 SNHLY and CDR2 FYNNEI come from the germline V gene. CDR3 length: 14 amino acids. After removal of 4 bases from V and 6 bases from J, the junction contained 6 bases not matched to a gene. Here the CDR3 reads CASSGTGGLGEQYF. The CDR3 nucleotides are TGTGCCAGCAGTGGGACAGGGGGTTTAGGCGAGCAGTACTTC.

The DNA of the CDR3 is TGTGCCAGTAGCCAAAGGGACAGGAGCTACGAGCAGTACTTC. It encodes CASSQRDRSYEQYF. V usage is TRBV19 and J usage is TRBJ2-7, with 8 bases aligning to TRBD1. Germline CDR1 LNHDA, CDR2 SQIVND (reference sequence). There are 14 residues in the CDR3. The trim removed 6 bases at V and 3 bases at J, leaving 7 bases unmatched.

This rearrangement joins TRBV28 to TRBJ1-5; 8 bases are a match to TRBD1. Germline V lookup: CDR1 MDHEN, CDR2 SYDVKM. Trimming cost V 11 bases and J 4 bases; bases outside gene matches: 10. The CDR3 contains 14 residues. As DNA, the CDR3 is TGTGCCGTCTGTATCGGGACAGGTAATCAGCCCCAGCATTTT. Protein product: CAVCIGTGNQPQHF.

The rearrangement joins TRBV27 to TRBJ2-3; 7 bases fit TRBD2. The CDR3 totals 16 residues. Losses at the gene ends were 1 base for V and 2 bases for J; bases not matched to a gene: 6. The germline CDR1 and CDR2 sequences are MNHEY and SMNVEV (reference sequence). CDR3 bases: TGTGCCAGCAGTTTATATTCTAGCGGAGACACAGATACGCAGTATTTT. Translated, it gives CASSLYSSGDTDTQYF.

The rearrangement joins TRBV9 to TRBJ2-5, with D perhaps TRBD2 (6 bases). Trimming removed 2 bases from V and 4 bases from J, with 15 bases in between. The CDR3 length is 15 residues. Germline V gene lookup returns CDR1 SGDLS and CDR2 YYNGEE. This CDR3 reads CASSVGFERAETQYF. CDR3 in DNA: TGTGCCAGCAGCGTCGGTTTCGAGCGGGCAGAGACCCAGTACTTC.

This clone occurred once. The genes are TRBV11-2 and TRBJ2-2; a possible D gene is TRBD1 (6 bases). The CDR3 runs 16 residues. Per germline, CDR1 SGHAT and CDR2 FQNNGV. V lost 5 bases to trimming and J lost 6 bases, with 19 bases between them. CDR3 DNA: TGTGCCAGCAGCACTCAACAGGGAAGAATGGCCGGGGAGCTGTTTTTT. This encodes CASSTQQGRMAGELFF.

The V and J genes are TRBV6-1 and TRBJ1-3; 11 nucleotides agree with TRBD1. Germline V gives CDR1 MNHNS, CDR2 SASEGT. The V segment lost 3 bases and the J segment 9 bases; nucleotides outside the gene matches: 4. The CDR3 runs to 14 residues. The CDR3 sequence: CASSDRTGGLTIYF. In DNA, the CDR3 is TGTGCCAGCAGTGACCGGACAGGGGGCCTCACCATATATTTT.

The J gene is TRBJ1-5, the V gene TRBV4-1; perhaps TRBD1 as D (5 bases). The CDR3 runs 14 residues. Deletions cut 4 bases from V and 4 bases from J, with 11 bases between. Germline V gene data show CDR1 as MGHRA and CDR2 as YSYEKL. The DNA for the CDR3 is TGCGCCAGCAGCCCACCAGGGTGGAATCAGCCCCAGCATTTT. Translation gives CASSPPGWNQPQHF.

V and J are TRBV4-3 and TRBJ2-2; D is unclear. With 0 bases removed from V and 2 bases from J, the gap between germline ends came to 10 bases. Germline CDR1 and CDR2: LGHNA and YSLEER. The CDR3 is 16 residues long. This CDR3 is CASSQDSSANTGELFF. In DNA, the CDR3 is TGCGCCAGCAGCCAAGATTCAAGCGCTAACACCGGGGAGCTGTTTTTT.

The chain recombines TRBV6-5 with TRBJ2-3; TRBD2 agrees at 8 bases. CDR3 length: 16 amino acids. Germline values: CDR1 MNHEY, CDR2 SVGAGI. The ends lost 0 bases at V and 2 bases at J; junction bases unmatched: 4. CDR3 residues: CASSYSGGGDTDTQYF. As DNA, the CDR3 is TGTGCCAGCAGTTACTCCGGGGGGGGAGACACAGATACGCAGTATTTT.

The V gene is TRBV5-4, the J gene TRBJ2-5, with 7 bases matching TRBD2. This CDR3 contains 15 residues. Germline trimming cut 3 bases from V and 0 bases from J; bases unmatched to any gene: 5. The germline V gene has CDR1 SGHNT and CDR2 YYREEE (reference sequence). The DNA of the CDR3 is TGTGCCAGCAGCTGGAGCGGGGAGTACCAAGAGACCCAGTACTTC. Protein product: CASSWSGEYQETQYF.

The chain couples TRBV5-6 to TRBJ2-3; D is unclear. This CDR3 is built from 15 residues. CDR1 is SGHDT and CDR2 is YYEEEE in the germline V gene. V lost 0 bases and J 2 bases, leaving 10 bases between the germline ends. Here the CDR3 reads CASSLGGTITDTQYF. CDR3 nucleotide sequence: TGTGCCAGCAGCTTGGGCGGAACGATCACAGATACGCAGTATTTT.

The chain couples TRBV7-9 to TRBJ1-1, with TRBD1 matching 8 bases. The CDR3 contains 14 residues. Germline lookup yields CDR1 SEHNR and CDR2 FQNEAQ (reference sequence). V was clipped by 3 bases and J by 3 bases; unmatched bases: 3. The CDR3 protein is CASSFRGQDTEAFF. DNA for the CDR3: TGTGCCAGCAGCTTCAGGGGGCAGGACACTGAAGCTTTCTTT.

The chain's CDR3 is CASSPPQTGSYEQYF. The CDR3 nucleotides read TGTGCCAGCAGTCCACCACAGACAGGATCCTACGAGCAGTACTTC. The V gene is TRBV9, the J gene TRBJ2-7; tentative D call: TRBD1 (6 bases). Per the germline V gene, CDR1 is SGDLS and CDR2 is YYNGEE. This CDR3 region has 15 residues. Deletions cut 5 bases from V and 1 base from J, with 16 bases between.

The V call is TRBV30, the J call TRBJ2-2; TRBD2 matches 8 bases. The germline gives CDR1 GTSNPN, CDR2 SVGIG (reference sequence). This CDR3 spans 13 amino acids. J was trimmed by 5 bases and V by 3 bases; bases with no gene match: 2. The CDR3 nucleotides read TGTGCCTGGAGCGGGGGGGGGACCGGGGAGCTGTTTTTT. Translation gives CAWSGGGTGELFF.

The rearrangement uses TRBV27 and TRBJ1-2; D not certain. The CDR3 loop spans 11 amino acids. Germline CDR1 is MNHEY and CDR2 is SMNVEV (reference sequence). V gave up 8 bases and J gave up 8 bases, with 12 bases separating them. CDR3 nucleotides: TGTGCCAGCGGTCCTCAGAACGGCTACACCTTC. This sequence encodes CASGPQNGYTF.

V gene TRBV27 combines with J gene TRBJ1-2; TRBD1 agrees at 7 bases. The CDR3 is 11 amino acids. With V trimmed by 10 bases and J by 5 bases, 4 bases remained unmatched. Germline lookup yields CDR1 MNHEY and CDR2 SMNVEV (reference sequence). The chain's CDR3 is CATGTEYGYTF. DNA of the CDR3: TGTGCCACCGGGACAGAGTATGGCTACACCTTC.

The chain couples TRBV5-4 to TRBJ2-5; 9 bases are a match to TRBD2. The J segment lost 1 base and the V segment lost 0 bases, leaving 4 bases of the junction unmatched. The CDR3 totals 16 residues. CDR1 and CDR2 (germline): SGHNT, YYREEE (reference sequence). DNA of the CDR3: TGTGCCAGCAGCTTGGAGGGGCGGGGGGGCCAAGAGACCCAGTACTTC. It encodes CASSLEGRGGQETQYF.

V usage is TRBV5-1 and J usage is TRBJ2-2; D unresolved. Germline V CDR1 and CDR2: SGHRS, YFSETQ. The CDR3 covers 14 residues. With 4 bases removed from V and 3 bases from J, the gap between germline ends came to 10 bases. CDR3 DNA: TGCGCCAGCAGCGTATCACCAGACACCGGGGAGCTGTTTTTT. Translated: CASSVSPDTGELFF.

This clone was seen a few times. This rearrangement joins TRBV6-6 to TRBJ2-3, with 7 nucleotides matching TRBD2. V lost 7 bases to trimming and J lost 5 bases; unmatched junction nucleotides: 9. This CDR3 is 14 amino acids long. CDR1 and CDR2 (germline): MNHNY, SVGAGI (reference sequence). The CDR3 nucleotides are TGTGCCAGCACTTCGGGGGGAGTCAAAGATACGCAGTATTTT. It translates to CASTSGGVKDTQYF.

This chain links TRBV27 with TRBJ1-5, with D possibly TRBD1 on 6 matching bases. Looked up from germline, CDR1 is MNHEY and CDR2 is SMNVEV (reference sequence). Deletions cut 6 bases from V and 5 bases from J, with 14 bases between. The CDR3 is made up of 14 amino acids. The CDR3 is CASRKTQGDQPQHF. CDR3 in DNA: TGTGCCAGCAGGAAGACACAGGGAGATCAGCCCCAGCATTTT.

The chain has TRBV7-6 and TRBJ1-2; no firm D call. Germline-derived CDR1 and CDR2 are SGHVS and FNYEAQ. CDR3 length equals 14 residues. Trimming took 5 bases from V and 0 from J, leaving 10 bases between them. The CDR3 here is CASSADGPNYGYTF. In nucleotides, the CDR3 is TGTGCCAGCAGCGCCGATGGGCCTAACTATGGCTACACCTTC.

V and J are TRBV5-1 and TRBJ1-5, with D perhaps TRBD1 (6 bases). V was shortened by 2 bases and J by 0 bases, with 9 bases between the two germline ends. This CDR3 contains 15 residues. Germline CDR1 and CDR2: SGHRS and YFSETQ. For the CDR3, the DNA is TGCGCCAGCAGCTTTTCAGGGGATAGCAATCAGCCCCAGCATTTT. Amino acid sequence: CASSFSGDSNQPQHF.